The 20 T cell receptor beta chains reported below all come from one sample, sequenced in a study of OX40 agonist ivuxolimab in advanced cancers. Only in-frame clones appear in the TCRdb table, and some are missing; sequencing was by immunoSEQ multiplex PCR. Of 60,000 to 75,000 clones in the sample, roughly 84% were seen once. Sequencing was performed on CD4+ or CD8+ T cells sorted from blood, taken in a trial of the OX40 agonist ivuxolimab. The receptors come from an adult with an advanced solid tumor such as melanoma, head and neck, liver or kidney cancer.

V and J are TRBV18 and TRBJ1-1; TRBD1 might be the D (5 bases). The CDR3 runs to 13 residues. Germline V CDR1 and CDR2: KGHSH, LQKENI. V lost 0 bases and J lost 11, with 13 bases in between. The CDR3 is CASSPPGVRGAFF. The CDR3 DNA is TGTGCCAGCTCACCACCGGGGGTCCGTGGGGCTTTCTTT.

The chain uses TRBV4-3 and TRBJ2-1, with 8 bases that match TRBD1. The V gene's germline CDR1 is LGHNA and CDR2 YSLEER. J was trimmed by 6 bases and V by 0 bases; bases with no gene match: 10. This CDR3 has 17 residues. This chain's CDR3 is CASSQDLRGQGRNEQFF. CDR3 DNA: TGCGCCAGCAGCCAAGATCTCAGAGGACAGGGTCGCAATGAGCAGTTCTTC.

This chain joins TRBV18 and TRBJ2-2; TRBD1 is a possible D gene (6 bases). Trimming took off 4 bases at V and 4 bases at J, with 13 bases between the two ends. Germline CDR1 KGHSH, CDR2 LQKENI. This CDR3 is 15 amino acids long. CDR3 DNA sequence: TGTGCCAGCTCACTCTGGGACACAAGCACCGGGGAGCTGTTTTTT. Protein: CASSLWDTSTGELFF. Based on the CDR3 plus reference TRBV18 and TRBJ2-2, the full variable domain is NAGVMQNPRHLVRRRGQEARLRCSPMKGHSHVYWYRQLPEEGLKFMVYLQKENIIDESGMPKERFSAEFPKEGPSILRIQQVVRGDSAAYFCASSLWDTSTGELFFGEGSRLTVL.

This chain connects TRBV28 to TRBJ2-1, with TRBD2 identical over 10 bases. J lost 4 bases, V lost 3 bases, and 6 bases had no gene match. The CDR3 runs 16 residues. Germline V lookup: CDR1 MDHEN, CDR2 SYDVKM. This CDR3 reads CASSFLGTSAYNEQFF. The CDR3 DNA reads TGTGCCAGCAGTTTTTTGGGGACTAGCGCTTACAATGAGCAGTTCTTC.

The sample holds a few counts of this clone. The chain joins TRBV6-5 to TRBJ1-2; 8 positions match TRBD1. The germline CDR1 and CDR2 sequences are MNHEY and SVGAGI. V lost 6 bases and J lost 3; bases outside the gene matches: 6. This CDR3 contains 14 residues. The CDR3 region is CASRVDRGDYGYTF. As DNA, the CDR3 is TGTGCCAGCAGAGTCGACAGGGGCGACTATGGCTACACCTTC.

This clone has a single count. This chain connects TRBV10-3 to TRBJ2-2, with D hard to call. Germline lookup yields CDR1 ENHRY and CDR2 SYGVKD. The CDR3 length is 13 residues. The V end lost 6 bases, the J end lost 8 bases, and 13 bases lay between the germline ends. The CDR3 here is CAIRDTSRGELFF. In nucleotides, the CDR3 is TGTGCCATCAGGGATACATCCCGTGGGGAGCTGTTTTTT.

The rearrangement uses TRBV11-2 and TRBJ2-7; D tentatively reads TRBD1 or TRBD2 (5 bases each). The germline V gene encodes CDR1 SGHAT and CDR2 FQNNGV. The CDR3 covers 16 residues. Trimming took 3 bases from V and 0 from J, leaving 15 bases between them. CDR3 in amino acids: CASSLRPGPSSYEQYF. The CDR3 coding sequence is TGTGCCAGCAGCTTGAGGCCGGGACCAAGCTCCTACGAGCAGTACTTC.

The chain uses TRBV7-2 and TRBJ1-3, with D unclear. CDR1 and CDR2 from the germline V gene are SGHTA and FQGNSA. Deletions cut 1 base from V and 0 bases from J, with 4 bases between. The CDR3 is 14 residues long. This chain's CDR3 is CASSLVGSGNTIYF. For the CDR3, the DNA is TGTGCCAGCAGCTTAGTGGGCTCTGGAAACACCATATATTTT. Together with reference TRBV7-2 and TRBJ1-3, the CDR3 gives the full variable domain: GAGVSQSPSNKVTEKGKDVELRCDPISGHTALYWYRQSLGQGLEFLIYFQGNSAPDKSGLPSDRFSAERTGGSVSTLTIQRTQQEDSAVYLCASSLVGSGNTIYFGEGSWLTVV.

The CDR3 reads CASSLTARRADTQYF. CDR3 DNA: TGTGCCAGCAGTTTAACCGCACGGAGGGCCGATACGCAGTATTTT. This rearrangement joins TRBV27 to TRBJ2-3, with a weak D call TRBD2 (6 bases). The CDR3 runs to 15 residues. Germline V gene data show CDR1 as MNHEY and CDR2 as SMNVEV (reference sequence). V lost 2 bases and J lost 6, with 15 bases in between.

This chain links TRBV27 with TRBJ1-1, with 7 bases that match TRBD1. Germline CDR1 reads MNHEY; CDR2 reads SMNVEV (reference sequence). The CDR3 spans 19 residues. Losses at the gene ends were 6 bases for V and 1 base for J; bases not matched to a gene: 20. The CDR3 loop is CASRLVGLLTGQENTEAFF. CDR3 coding DNA: TGTGCCAGCAGACTAGTAGGCCTACTGACAGGGCAGGAGAACACTGAAGCTTTCTTT.

The chain couples TRBV27 to TRBJ1-6; tentatively, D is TRBD1 (6 bases). This CDR3 comprises 14 residues. The V gene's germline CDR1 is MNHEY and CDR2 SMNVEV (reference sequence). With 2 bases removed from V and 7 bases from J, the gap between germline ends came to 9 bases. The CDR3, as DNA: TGTGCCAGCAGTTTACTTACAGGGAATTCACCCCTCCACTTT. This encodes CASSLLTGNSPLHF.

CDR3 sequence: CASSRRQGATNEQYF. In nucleotides, the CDR3 is TGTGCCAGCAGCCGAAGGCAGGGGGCGACCAACGAGCAGTACTTC. The chain couples TRBV11-3 to TRBJ2-7, with 8 nucleotides matching TRBD1. V shed 5 bases and J 5 bases; nucleotides not matched to a gene: 11. Looked up from germline, CDR1 is SGHNT and CDR2 is YENEEA. CDR3 length: 15 amino acids.

As to this clone: This same CDR3 is encoded by further DNA sequences in the sample. This sequence joins TRBV28 and TRBJ2-7; D gene ambiguous. Trimming cost V 5 bases and J 10 bases, with 12 bases left between them. CDR3 length: 11 residues. In germline, CDR1 is MDHEN, CDR2 SYDVKM. In DNA form, the CDR3 reads TGTGCCAGCAGTAGTGGGTTCGCACAGTACTTC. Its protein product is CASSSGFAQYF.

The chain uses TRBV12-5 and TRBJ2-3; possibly TRBD2 for D (6 bases). The CDR3 loop spans 14 amino acids. Germline V gene lookup returns CDR1 LGHNT and CDR2 FRNRAP. The ends were cut back, 3 bases at V and 5 bases at J, with 12 bases in the middle. In DNA, the CDR3 is TGTGCTAGTGGTTTTGGAGGGCTAAGAGATACGCAGTATTTT. Translated: CASGFGGLRDTQYF.

The chain combines TRBV7-9 with TRBJ2-5; D unclear. The CDR3 has 14 residues. CDR1 is SEHNR, CDR2 FQNEAQ, per germline (reference sequence). V was trimmed by 0 bases and J by 2 bases, leaving 7 bases between them. CDR3 bases: TGTGCCAGCAGCTTAGCTCCGGATCAAGAGACCCAGTACTTC. It translates to CASSLAPDQETQYF.

V gene TRBV5-1 combines with J gene TRBJ1-5; D is unclear. Trimming took off 7 bases at V and 0 bases at J, with 8 bases between the two ends. CDR1 is SGHRS and CDR2 is YFSETQ in the germline V gene. The CDR3 length is 13 residues. CDR3 amino acids: CASRDNSNQPQHF. Written as DNA, the CDR3 is TGCGCCAGCCGCGATAATAGCAATCAGCCCCAGCATTTT.

The gene calls are TRBV2 and TRBJ2-7; D is perhaps TRBD2 (6 bases). Trimming cost V 6 bases and J 2 bases, with 14 bases left between them. The CDR3 length is 14 residues. In germline, CDR1 is SNHLY, CDR2 FYNNEI. CDR3 coding DNA: TGTGCCAGCAGGCGGTCTAGCGCCACCTACGAGCAGTACTTC. Translated, it gives CASRRSSATYEQYF. Combining the CDR3 with reference TRBV2 and TRBJ2-7 gives the whole variable domain EPEVTQTPSHQVTQMGQEVILRCVPISNHLYFYWYRQILGQKVEFLVSFYNNEISEKSEIFDDQFSVERPDGSNFTLKIRSTKLEDSAMYFCASRRSSATYEQYFGPGTRLTVT.

The chain couples TRBV6-5 to TRBJ2-3; 11 bases map to TRBD2. V gave up 4 bases and J gave up 7 bases; unmatched junction bases: 10. This CDR3 is 16 amino acids long. Germline assignment: CDR1 MNHEY and CDR2 SVGAGI. The CDR3 reads CASSLLAGALGHTQYF. For the CDR3, the DNA is TGTGCCAGCAGTTTACTAGCGGGGGCCCTGGGCCATACGCAGTATTTT.

This sequence joins TRBV10-3 and TRBJ2-2; 8 nucleotides agree with TRBD1. After removal of 8 bases from V and 7 bases from J, the junction contained 9 bases not matched to a gene. This CDR3 is built from 14 residues. The germline V gene encodes CDR1 ENHRY and CDR2 SYGVKD. The CDR3 region is CAIGQGEPYGELFF. Here the CDR3 DNA reads TGTGCCATCGGACAGGGCGAGCCATACGGGGAGCTGTTTTTT.

In regard to this clone: A junction end diverges from the germline sequence, so it may reflect a read error. Other nucleotide sequences in the sample specify the same CDR3. This chain links TRBV4-2 with TRBJ2-7; 7 bases line up with TRBD1. Germline CDR1 reads LGHNA; CDR2 reads YNFKEQ. The CDR3 is 14 residues long. The CDR3, as DNA: TGTGCCAGCAGCCAACGACAGGGACCCTACGAGCAGTACTTT. Its protein is CASSQRQGPYEQYF.